This T cell receptor beta chain was sequenced in a study of human T cells and chemical hapten exposure. As for time point: patch test 1, 2 weeks after DPC sensitization. The treatment: therapeutic diphenylcyclopropenone sensitization with weekly scalp DPC. The J segment lost 5 bases and the V segment lost 7 bases, leaving 6 bases of the junction unmatched. This CDR3 is built from 15 residues. Germline CDR1 reads SGHTA; CDR2 reads FQGNSA. TCRdb passed the RACE reads through MiXCR, listing each CDR3 protein once. The table records around 100,000 distinct CDR3 sequences, roughly 11% of them present only once.

This receptor was taken from a woman in her forties with alopecia areata. Some clones in this sample may be carry-over from other donors' samples. The source was whole blood, collected in connection with sensitization to the hapten diphenylcyclopropenone (DPC). The rearrangement links TRBV7-2 to TRBJ2-3, with 13 bases identical to TRBD2. CDR3 protein: CASTRLAGGGDTQYF. The CDR3 DNA reads as TGTGCCAGCACCAGACTAGCGGGGGGAGGAGATACGCAGTATTTT.